Listed below are T cell receptor beta chains from one sample, sequenced in a study of blood T cell repertoires in COVID-19. Using immunoSEQ multiplex PCR, the repertoire was profiled, and TCRdb retains in-frame clones only, with some absent. The sample has about 58,000 clones, around 87% seen once. Sequenced sample: peripheral blood. These receptors all stem from a man between 60 and 75 years old with active COVID-19. CDR3s include the opening cysteine and the closing phenylalanine or tryptophan. D genes are given only for firm matches. Clone sizes are given selectively: once, few, many, or a class where the clone is expanded.

d_gene	j_gene	abundance	v_gene	CDR3nt	CDR3aa
NA	TRBJ2-2	NA	TRBV12-2	TGTGCAACTAAGCGGGAATCGGGGGAGCTGTTTTTT	CATKRESGELFF
TRBD2	TRBJ2-3	few	TRBV10-1	TGCGCCAGCAGACCAGACCCGGGGACTAGCGGGAGGGTTAGTGCTACGCAGTATTTT	CASRPDPGTSGRVSATQYF
NA	TRBJ1-4	NA	TRBV19	TGTGCCAGTAGCCTTCATTACGGTGATTGGGCCTCCAGGGAAAAACTGTTTTTT	CASSLHYGDWASREKLFF
NA	TRBJ1-3	NA	TRBV28	TGTGCCAGCATTAAAAACACCATATATTTT	CASIKNTIYF
TRBD2	TRBJ2-3	once	TRBV29-1	TGCAGCGTTAGGGGACTAGCGGGAGGAATAGATACGCAGTATTTT	CSVRGLAGGIDTQYF
TRBD1	TRBJ2-7	NA	TRBV9	TGTGCCAGCAGCGGTATACCAGGGGGAATCTACGAGCAGTACTTC	CASSGIPGGIYEQYF
NA	TRBJ1-1	NA	TRBV27	TGTGCCAGCAGTCCCTTCTTCAGGGTCCCCCTGAACACTGAAGCTTTCTTT	CASSPFFRVPLNTEAFF
TRBD1	TRBJ1-3	NA	TRBV15	TGTGCCACCAGCATCCGACCGACAGGGGTTAACACCATATATTTT	CATSIRPTGVNTIYF
TRBD1	TRBJ1-4	NA	TRBV9	TGTGCCAGCAGCGCGTACCGACAGGGAGCTAATGAAAAACTGTTTTTT	CASSAYRQGANEKLFF
TRBD1	TRBJ1-2	NA	TRBV19	TGTGCCAGTAGTACGACACAGGGGCCTGGCTACACCTTC	CASSTTQGPGYTF
TRBD2	TRBJ2-2	NA	TRBV5-4	TGTGCCAGCAGCGCCAGACTAGCGGGAGTGTCCGGGGAGCTGTTTTTT	CASSARLAGVSGELFF
NA	TRBJ1-5	NA	TRBV14	TGTGCCAGCAGCCAAGCGGGGACTGGCAATCAGCCCCAGCATTTT	CASSQAGTGNQPQHF
TRBD2	TRBJ2-3	NA	TRBV30	TGTGCCTGGAGTGTACGGTGGAAACTAGCGGATAGCACAGATACGCAGTATTTT	CAWSVRWKLADSTDTQYF
NA	TRBJ2-5	NA	TRBV18	TGTGCCAGCTCACCTACTAGTACGGGCCTCCAAGAGACCCAGTACTTC	CASSPTSTGLQETQYF
NA	TRBJ2-3	NA	TRBV2	TGTGCCAGCAGGAGGGGGATTATGTACACAGATACGCAGTATTTT	CASRRGIMYTDTQYF
TRBD2	TRBJ2-5	once	TRBV7-9	TGTGCCAGCAGCACTTCAGGGAGGGGACGGGAGACCCAGTACTTC	CASSTSGRGRETQYF
NA	TRBJ1-1	NA	TRBV18	TGTGCCAGCTCACCGACAGGGAACACTGAAGCTTTCTTT	CASSPTGNTEAFF
NA	TRBJ2-7	NA	TRBV27	TGTGCCAGCAGTTTTCGGGGGACGAGCTCCTACGAGCAGTACTTC	CASSFRGTSSYEQYF
NA	TRBJ2-3	NA	TRBV7-9	TGTGCCAGCAGCCTTACGGTCTCTTACACAGATACGCAGTATTTT	CASSLTVSYTDTQYF
NA	TRBJ1-6	few	TRBV3-1/TRBV3-2	TGTGCCAGCAGCCAAGTTAGAGGGGGTTTGACACCCCTCCACTTT	CASSQVRGGLTPLHF
NA	TRBJ1-2	NA	TRBV6-5	TGTGCCACACAACTCGGGTATGGCTACACCTTC	CATQLGYGYTF
NA	TRBJ2-7	NA	TRBV4-2	TGTGCCAGCAGCCAAGGACCCGGGGGCTACGAGCAGTACTTC	CASSQGPGGYEQYF
NA	TRBJ1-2	NA	TRBV3-1/TRBV3-2	TGTGCCAGCAGCCAAGGGGGAGGGAACTATGGCTACACCTTC	CASSQGGGNYGYTF
TRBD1	TRBJ2-4	few	TRBV7-9	TGTGCCAGCAGCTCCCGGGACAGGGGGATGGATATGGCCAAAAACATTCAGTACTTC	CASSSRDRGMDMAKNIQYF
NA	TRBJ1-5	NA	TRBV2	TGTGCCAGCAGTGTGCAGGGATACAGCAATCAGCCCCAGCATTTT	CASSVQGYSNQPQHF
NA	TRBJ2-7	NA	TRBV6-2/TRBV6-3	TGTGCCAGCAGTTACTTGGGTGGGCACTCCTACGAGCAGTACTTC	CASSYLGGHSYEQYF
TRBD1	TRBJ2-7	NA	TRBV9	TGTGCCAGCAGCGCCGCTACCAGGGGGTACGAGCAGTACTTC	CASSAATRGYEQYF
TRBD2	TRBJ2-1	NA	TRBV20-1	TGCAGTGCTAGTGGGACTAGCGGGTGGAGTGAGCAGTTCTTC	CSASGTSGWSEQFF
NA	TRBJ1-5	NA	TRBV24-1	TGTGCCACCAGTGAGCGAGGTAGCCAGCCCCAGCATTTT	CATSERGSQPQHF
NA	TRBJ2-1	NA	TRBV7-7	TGTGCTAGCACGCCCCGGGAGCTCCCCTACAATGAGCAGTTCTTC	CASTPRELPYNEQFF
NA	TRBJ1-4	NA	TRBV14	TGTGCCAGCAGCCGCCTACTAGCAACTAATGAAAAACTGTTTTTT	CASSRLLATNEKLFF
TRBD1	TRBJ2-2	NA	TRBV2	TGTGCCAGCGGAACAGGGGTGGACACCGGGGAGCTGTTTTTT	CASGTGVDTGELFF
TRBD2	TRBJ2-7	NA	TRBV11-2	TGTGCCAGCAGCTTAGATCCGGGACTAGCGGGAGTCTACGAGCAGTACTTC	CASSLDPGLAGVYEQYF
NA	TRBJ1-5	few	TRBV19	TGTGCCAGTAGTAGGAGGCCGAGCAATCAGCCCCAGCATTTT	CASSRRPSNQPQHF
NA	TRBJ2-7	NA	TRBV12-3/TRBV12-4	TGTGCCAGCAGTTTCCCAGGGCCCAACGAGCAGTACTTC	CASSFPGPNEQYF
NA	TRBJ2-1	NA	TRBV11-2	TGTGCCAGCAGCTTAGGTAGACTCACCTACAATGAGCAGTTCTTC	CASSLGRLTYNEQFF
NA	TRBJ2-3	NA	TRBV10-3	TGTGCCATCAGTGAGCGGGGAGCGCAAAGCACAGATACGCAGTATTTT	CAISERGAQSTDTQYF
TRBD2	TRBJ2-2	NA	TRBV11-2	TGTGCCAGCAGTCCCCGGGGGGGCCTCGCCGGGGAGCTGTTTTTT	CASSPRGGLAGELFF
NA	TRBJ2-3	NA	TRBV18	TGTGCCAGCTCACCTGGGATAGCGGCTAGCACAGATACGCAGTATTTT	CASSPGIAASTDTQYF
NA	TRBJ1-5	NA	TRBV4-2	TGTGCCAGCAGCCAAACTGCGAGTCGATATCAGCCCCAGCATTTT	CASSQTASRYQPQHF
TRBD1	TRBJ2-1	NA	TRBV6-5	TGTGCCAGCAGGGGGACAGGGGGCGTTATTTATGAGCAGTTCTTC	CASRGTGGVIYEQFF
TRBD2	TRBJ2-7	NA	TRBV7-9	TGTGCCAGCAGCCCCACTAGCGGGATCTACGAGCAGTACTTC	CASSPTSGIYEQYF
NA	TRBJ2-3	NA	TRBV9	TGTGCCAGCAGCGTAAAAGTGGGAGGAGGACCAGATACGCAGTATTTT	CASSVKVGGGPDTQYF
TRBD2	TRBJ2-3	NA	TRBV28	TGTGCCAGCAGTTTAACTAGCGGGAGAGATACGCAGTATTTT	CASSLTSGRDTQYF
NA	TRBJ1-2	NA	TRBV24-1	TGTGCCACCAGTGGCCCACAAATGCAGGGCTACACCTTC	CATSGPQMQGYTF
NA	TRBJ2-3	NA	TRBV30	TGTGCCTGGAGTGCAACTAGCCCTAGCACAGATACGCAGTATTTT	CAWSATSPSTDTQYF
TRBD1	TRBJ2-5	NA	TRBV15	TGTGCCACCCTCGGGACAGGGGTAGAGACCCAGTACTTC	CATLGTGVETQYF
NA	TRBJ1-5	once	TRBV27	TGTGCCAGCAGTTTAACAGGGTTGGGCAATCAGCCCCAGCATTTT	CASSLTGLGNQPQHF
TRBD2	TRBJ2-7	NA	TRBV5-1	TGCGCCAGCAGCCTACTAGCGGCCTCCTACGAGCAGTACTTC	CASSLLAASYEQYF
NA	TRBJ1-2	NA	TRBV9	TGTGCCAGCAGCGTAGGGTATGCGGGGGGTTATAACTATGGCTACACCTTC	CASSVGYAGGYNYGYTF
NA	TRBJ1-5	NA	TRBV6-1	TGTGCCAGCAGTGAATTGGCGAGGCAGCCCCAGCATTTT	CASSELARQPQHF
TRBD1	TRBJ2-1	NA	TRBV7-9	TGTGCCAGCAGCTTAGTAGCCCAGGGGGTCCCCTCCTACAATGAGCAGTTCTTC	CASSLVAQGVPSYNEQFF